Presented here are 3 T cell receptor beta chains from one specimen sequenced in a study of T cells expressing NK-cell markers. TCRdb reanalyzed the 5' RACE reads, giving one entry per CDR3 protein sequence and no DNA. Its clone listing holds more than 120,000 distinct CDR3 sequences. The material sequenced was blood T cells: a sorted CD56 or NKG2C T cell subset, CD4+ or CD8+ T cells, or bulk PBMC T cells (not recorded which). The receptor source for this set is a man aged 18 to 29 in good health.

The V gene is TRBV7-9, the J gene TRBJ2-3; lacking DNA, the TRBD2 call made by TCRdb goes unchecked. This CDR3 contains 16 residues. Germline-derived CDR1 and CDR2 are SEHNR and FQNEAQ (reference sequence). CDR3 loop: CASSTNSWEEGDTQYF. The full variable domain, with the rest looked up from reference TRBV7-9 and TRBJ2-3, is DTGVSQNPRHKITKRGQNVTFRCDPISEHNRLYWYRQTLGQGPEFLTYFQNEAQLEKSRLLSDRFSAERPKGSFSTLEIQRTEQGDSAMYLCASSTNSWEEGDTQYFGPGTRLTVL.

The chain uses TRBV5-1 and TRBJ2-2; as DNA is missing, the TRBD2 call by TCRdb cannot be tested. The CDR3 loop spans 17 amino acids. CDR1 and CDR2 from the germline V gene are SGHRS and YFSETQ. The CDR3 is CASSLGLAESLTGELFF.

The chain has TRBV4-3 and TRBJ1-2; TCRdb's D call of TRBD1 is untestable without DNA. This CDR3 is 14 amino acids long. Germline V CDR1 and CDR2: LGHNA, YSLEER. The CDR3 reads CASSQRQGGTGYTF.